Listed here are 17 T cell receptor beta chains from one sample, sequenced in a study of blood T cell repertoires in COVID-19 (dated by TCRdb to between 2020 and 2021). Receptor libraries were prepared by the immunoSEQ multiplex PCR assay. Not all clones reach the TCRdb copy of this immuneACCESS table, which keeps in-frame sequences only. Checked studies attribute under half of the gap to unresolved V genes and leave the rest unexplained. The sample records 200,000 to 300,000 clones, approximately 85% of which are singletons. Jointly, the top ten make up about 9.1% of the sample. Sequenced input: PBMCs or T cells enriched from blood (not recorded which). Receptors were obtained from a woman aged 45-65 years with acute COVID-19.

V gene TRBV7-2 combines with J gene TRBJ1-6; 7 bases map to TRBD1. V gave up 7 bases and J gave up 0 bases; unmatched junction bases: 9. Germline V CDR1 and CDR2: SGHTA, FQGNSA. CDR3 length: 17 residues. CDR3 in amino acids: CASTPGGRSSYNSPLHF. For the CDR3, the DNA is TGTGCCAGCACCCCAGGGGGGAGAAGCTCCTATAATTCACCCCTCCACTTT.

This chain links TRBV25-1 with TRBJ2-5, with 8 bases identical to TRBD1. From germline, CDR1 is MGHDK and CDR2 SYGVNS. Trimming took 3 bases from V and 5 from J; bases not matched to a gene: 5. There are 14 residues in the CDR3. Written as DNA, the CDR3 is TGTGCCAGCAGTGACCCAGGGGGCGCGGAGACCCAGTACTTC. Amino acids: CASSDPGGAETQYF.

The chain joins TRBV12-3 or TRBV12-4 to TRBJ1-6, with D perhaps matching TRBD1 (5 bases). This CDR3 is 13 amino acids long. V lost 6 bases and J lost 7, with 10 bases in between. CDR3 protein: CASRLGGNSPLHF. CDR3 bases: TGTGCCAGCAGGCTCGGGGGGAATTCACCCCTCCACTTT.

The V gene is TRBV6-2 or TRBV6-3, the J gene TRBJ1-3, with no clear D. V was trimmed by 0 bases and J by 4 bases, leaving 10 bases between them. CDR3 length: 15 amino acids. CDR1 and CDR2 (germline): MNHEY, SVGEGT. The CDR3 DNA reads TGTGCCAGCAGTTACTCGGCCAGATCCGGAAACACCATATATTTT. Its protein is CASSYSARSGNTIYF.

This clone was recorded only once. The chain employs TRBV9 and TRBJ2-1, with 8 bases matching TRBD2. CDR3 length equals 16 residues. CDR1 and CDR2 (germline): SGDLS, YYNGEE. V shed 1 base, J shed 5 bases, and the junction held 8 bases outside the gene matches. As DNA, the CDR3 is TGTGCCAGCAGCGTAAGCGGGGGCCAAATAAACAATGAGCAGTTCTTC. It encodes CASSVSGGQINNEQFF.

This chain links TRBV3-1 (or the pseudogene TRBV3-2) with TRBJ1-1; the D is unclear. V lost 3 bases and J lost 13, with 15 bases in between. Germline lookup yields CDR1 LGHDT and CDR2 YNNKEL (reference sequence). The CDR3 totals 12 residues. CDR3: CASSQAGNMCFF. The CDR3 coding sequence is TGTGCCAGCAGCCAGGCGGGGAACATGTGTTTCTTT.

V is TRBV13 and J is TRBJ2-1, with TRBD1 matching over 8 bases. CDR1 and CDR2 (germline): PRHDT, FYEKMQ (reference sequence). V shed 5 bases and J 8 bases; nucleotides not matched to a gene: 14. The CDR3 runs to 16 residues. The CDR3 DNA is TGTGCCAGCAGCATCCTGGACAGGGCGGGTGGTGATGAGCAGTTCTTC. This sequence encodes CASSILDRAGGDEQFF.

The chain's CDR3 is CASSLGSSGGFTDTQYF. In DNA form, the CDR3 reads TGTGCCAGCAGCTTAGGCTCTAGCGGGGGGTTTACAGATACGCAGTATTTT. The J gene is TRBJ2-3, the V gene TRBV7-6; 11 nucleotides match TRBD2. The germline V gene encodes CDR1 SGHVS and CDR2 FNYEAQ. The ends lost 1 base at V and 3 bases at J; junction bases unmatched: 6. This CDR3 spans 17 amino acids. The entire variable domain, with the rest obtained from reference TRBV7-6 and TRBJ2-3, is as follows: GAGVSQSPRYKVTKRGQDVALRCDPISGHVSLYWYRQALGQGPEFLTYFNYEAQQDKSGLPNDRFSAERPEGSISTLTIQRTEQRDSAMYRCASSLGSSGGFTDTQYFGPGTRLTVL.

This sequence joins TRBV9 and TRBJ2-5; TRBD1 matches 7 bases. The CDR3 consists of 16 residues. The V and J ends lost 0 bases and 3 bases, in that order; junction bases with no gene match: 8. The V gene's germline CDR1 is SGDLS and CDR2 YYNGEE. CDR3 in amino acids: CASSVGASGTEETQYF. The CDR3 coding sequence is TGTGCCAGCAGCGTAGGGGCTTCCGGGACAGAAGAGACCCAGTACTTC.

The rearrangement uses TRBV6-5 and TRBJ1-4; D is ambiguous. Trimming shortened V by 7 bases and J by 4 bases, and 10 bases separated the two germline ends. CDR3 length: 13 residues. In germline, CDR1 is MNHEY, CDR2 SVGAGI. CDR3 sequence: CASTLRVNEKLFF. The CDR3 coding sequence is TGTGCCAGCACCCTCCGGGTTAATGAAAAACTGTTTTTT.

The table lists this clone with a few counts. The chain combines TRBV7-8 with TRBJ1-2; TRBD1 aligns across 7 bases. There are 14 residues in the CDR3. Per germline, CDR1 SGHVS and CDR2 FQNEAQ. V gave up 5 bases and J gave up 8 bases; unmatched junction bases: 11. The CDR3 here is CASSRYDRVEGYTF. CDR3 bases: TGTGCCAGCAGCAGATATGACAGGGTGGAGGGCTACACCTTC.

The chain employs TRBV18 and TRBJ1-1; D possibly corresponds to TRBD1 (5 bases). From germline, CDR1 is KGHSH and CDR2 LQKENI. This CDR3 has 12 residues. Trimming removed 4 bases from V and 6 bases from J, with 9 bases in between. CDR3 residues: CASSLMTAEAFF. The CDR3 DNA sequence: TGTGCCAGCTCACTCATGACAGCTGAAGCTTTCTTT.

The rearrangement uses TRBV6-5 and TRBJ2-7; D remains ambiguous. Germline V lookup: CDR1 MNHEY, CDR2 SVGAGI. There are 13 residues in the CDR3. V was clipped by 6 bases and J by 2 bases, with 11 bases between them. The chain's CDR3 is CASRLTETYEQYF. The CDR3 nucleotides read TGTGCCAGCAGGCTTACTGAGACCTACGAGCAGTACTTC.

This chain connects TRBV4-3 to TRBJ1-2; the D gene is possibly TRBD1 (6 bases). The CDR3 runs to 17 residues. Trimming cost V 0 bases and J 0 bases, with 14 bases left between them. Germline lookup yields CDR1 LGHNA and CDR2 YSLEER. For the CDR3, the DNA is TGCGCCAGCAGCCAAGAAGGAACAGGGTTAGCTAACTATGGCTACACCTTC. Translated: CASSQEGTGLANYGYTF.

This clone occurred a few times. V and J are TRBV7-2 and TRBJ1-3, with D possibly being TRBD1 (5 bases). V dropped 3 bases and J dropped 2 bases, with 8 bases sitting between them. CDR3 size: 14 residues. Germline V gives CDR1 SGHTA, CDR2 FQGNSA. The CDR3 here is CASSFGGTGNTIYF. The CDR3 coding sequence is TGTGCCAGCAGCTTCGGGGGTACTGGAAACACCATATATTTT.

The J gene is TRBJ1-3, the V gene TRBV2; tentatively, D is TRBD1 (6 bases). The CDR3 is made up of 14 amino acids. Germline CDR1 is SNHLY and CDR2 is FYNNEI. V was shortened by 5 bases and J by 0 bases, with 8 bases between the two germline ends. The CDR3 DNA reads TGTGCCAGCAGTACAGGGATCTCTGGAAACACCATATATTTT. It translates to CASSTGISGNTIYF.

This chain uses TRBV19 with TRBJ2-7, with 7 bases lining up with TRBD1. Trimming at V came to 5 bases and at J to 3 bases, leaving 7 bases not matched to a gene. CDR1 is LNHDA and CDR2 is SQIVND in the germline V gene (reference sequence). CDR3 size: 14 residues. The CDR3: CASSGPGQFYEQYF. The CDR3 DNA reads as TGTGCCAGTAGTGGCCCGGGACAGTTCTACGAGCAGTACTTC. The whole variable domain, filled in from reference TRBV19 and TRBJ2-7, reads DGGITQSPKYLFRKEGQNVTLSCEQNLNHDAMYWYRQDPGQGLRLIYYSQIVNDFQKGDIAEGYSVSREKKESFPLTVTSAQKNPTAFYLCASSGPGQFYEQYFGPGTRLTVT.